This record concerns one TCR beta chain sequence. Here immunoSEQ multiplex PCR was the method, and the copy in TCRdb shows in-frame clones only, minus some. The sample has about 390,000 clones; around nine tenths are singletons. The CDR3 spans 14 residues. The V and J ends lost 5 bases and 5 bases, in that order; junction bases with no gene match: 2. The germline CDR1 and CDR2 sequences are MDHEN and SYDVKM. The data originate from a study of blood T cell repertoires in COVID-19. Across the whole study: In each case, the material was cDNA or gDNA derived from T cells, B-cell-depleted T cells, or PBMCs.

Living in 25 or so US areas, the participants were between 18 and 89 years of age. The study counted Cohort 3 donors as recovered given two negative PCRs, clearance, or symptom resolution. The rearrangement uses TRBV28 and TRBJ1-6, with 8 bases lining up with TRBD1. The clonotype comes from a woman aged 45-65 years who had recovered from COVID-19. The material sequenced was PBMCs or T cells enriched from blood (not recorded which). The DNA for the CDR3 is TGTGCCAGCAGTGGACAGGGTGATAATTCACCCCTCCACTTT. This gives the protein CASSGQGDNSPLHF.